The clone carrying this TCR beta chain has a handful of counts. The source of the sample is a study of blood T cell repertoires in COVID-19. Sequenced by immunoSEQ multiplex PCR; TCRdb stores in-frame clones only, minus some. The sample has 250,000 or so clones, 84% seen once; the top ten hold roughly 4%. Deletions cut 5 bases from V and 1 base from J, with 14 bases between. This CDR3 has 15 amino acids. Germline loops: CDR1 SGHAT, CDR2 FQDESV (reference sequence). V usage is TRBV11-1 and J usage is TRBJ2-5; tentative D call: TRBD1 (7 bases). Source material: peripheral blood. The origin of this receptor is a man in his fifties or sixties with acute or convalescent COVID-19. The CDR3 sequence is CASSPRGVPQETQYF. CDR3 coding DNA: TGTGCCAGCAGCCCCAGGGGGGTACCCCAAGAGACCCAGTACTTC.